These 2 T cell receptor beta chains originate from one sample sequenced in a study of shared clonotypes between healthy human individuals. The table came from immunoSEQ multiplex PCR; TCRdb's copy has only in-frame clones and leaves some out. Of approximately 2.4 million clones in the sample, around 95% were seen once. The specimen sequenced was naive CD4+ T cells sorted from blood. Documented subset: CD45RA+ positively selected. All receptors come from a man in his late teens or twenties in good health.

CDR3 in DNA: TGTGCCATACATAGCGGGGGGGGCAATGAGCAGTTCTTC. It codes for CAIHSGGGNEQFF. J is TRBJ2-1 and V is TRBV10-3; TRBD2 aligns across 11 bases. Germline V lookup: CDR1 ENHRY, CDR2 SYGVKD. The CDR3 sequence is 13 residues long. V shed 9 bases, J shed 6 bases, and the junction held 4 bases outside the gene matches.

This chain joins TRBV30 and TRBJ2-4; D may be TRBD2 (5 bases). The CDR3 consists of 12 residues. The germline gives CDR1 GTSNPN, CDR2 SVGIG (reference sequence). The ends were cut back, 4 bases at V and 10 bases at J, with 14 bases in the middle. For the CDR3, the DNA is TGTGCCTGGAATACGGGGAAAATGATTCAGTACTTC. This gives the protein CAWNTGKMIQYF.